These 16 T cell receptor beta chains came from one sample sequenced in a study of cytotoxic CD8 clonotypes in ibrutinib-treated CLL. Here immunoSEQ multiplex PCR was the method, and the copy in TCRdb shows in-frame clones only, minus some. Of almost 250,000 clones listed, 60% to 75% are singletons. Material: PBMCs, obtained after 24 months of ibrutinib treatment. The receptor source for this set is a human donor with chronic lymphocytic leukemia.

This CDR3 reads CASSRGAAYNEQFF. DNA for the CDR3: TGTGCCAGCAGTCGGGGAGCGGCCTACAATGAGCAGTTCTTC. The V call is TRBV6-5, the J call TRBJ2-1; TRBD2 is a possible D gene (5 bases). This CDR3 has 14 amino acids. The V and J ends lost 5 bases and 2 bases respectively, with 10 bases between them. Germline V gene lookup returns CDR1 MNHEY and CDR2 SVGAGI.

The chain has TRBV29-1 and TRBJ1-1; D remains ambiguous. The CDR3 has 13 amino acids. Trimming stripped 2 bases from V and 7 bases from J, with 14 bases between. Germline V gene lookup returns CDR1 SQVTM and CDR2 ANQGSEA. The CDR3 sequence is CSVEMWSDFEAFF. The CDR3 region has the DNA TGCAGCGTTGAAATGTGGAGCGACTTTGAAGCTTTCTTT.

The V gene is TRBV7-6, the J gene TRBJ1-5; D not certain. The CDR3 loop spans 19 amino acids. V dropped 0 bases and J dropped 5 bases, with 23 bases sitting between them. Germline lookup yields CDR1 SGHVS and CDR2 FNYEAQ. CDR3 sequence: CASSLAPKGPEEVHQPQHF. The CDR3 nucleotides are TGTGCCAGCAGCTTAGCGCCCAAGGGCCCTGAGGAGGTCCATCAGCCCCAGCATTTT.

The CDR3: CASSLYRGGTDTQYF. CDR3 in DNA: TGTGCCAGCAGCTTATACAGGGGCGGCACAGATACGCAGTATTTT. The chain couples TRBV7-8 to TRBJ2-3, with TRBD1 matching over 7 bases. Germline values: CDR1 SGHVS, CDR2 FQNEAQ. CDR3 size: 15 residues. V was clipped by 2 bases and J by 1 base; unmatched bases: 3. Combining the CDR3 with reference TRBV7-8 and TRBJ2-3 gives the whole variable domain GAGVSQSPRYKVAKRGQDVALRCDPISGHVSLFWYQQALGQGPEFLTYFQNEAQLDKSGLPSDRFFAERPEGSVSTLKIQRTQQEDSAVYLCASSLYRGGTDTQYFGPGTRLTVL.

The gene calls are TRBV29-1 and TRBJ2-5; D might be TRBD1 (6 bases). V was trimmed by 7 bases and J by 2 bases, leaving 20 bases between them. CDR1 is SQVTM and CDR2 is ANQGSEA in the germline V gene. There are 15 residues in the CDR3. DNA for the CDR3: TGCAGCGCCGGACAGTCTAGAGGGGAGCAAGAGACCCAGTACTTC. Translation gives CSAGQSRGEQETQYF.

J is TRBJ2-6 and V is TRBV2, with 7 bases fitting TRBD1. The CDR3 is 16 amino acids. The germline V gene has CDR1 SNHLY and CDR2 FYNNEI. The V and J ends lost 6 bases and 0 bases, in that order; junction bases with no gene match: 5. The chain's CDR3 is CASSRQGSSGANVLTF. CDR3 in DNA: TGTGCCAGCAGCAGACAGGGTTCCTCTGGGGCCAACGTCCTGACTTTC.

This clone turned up a few times. The V gene is TRBV18, the J gene TRBJ2-7; D not certain. The CDR3 spans 12 residues. Deletions cut 3 bases from V and 2 bases from J, with 5 bases between. CDR1 is KGHSH and CDR2 is LQKENI in the germline V gene. CDR3 sequence reads: CASSPLTYEQYF. CDR3 DNA: TGTGCCAGCTCACCCTTAACCTACGAGCAGTACTTC.

The chain combines TRBV13 with TRBJ1-4, with D tentatively TRBD1 (5 bases). The CDR3 consists of 14 residues. Between the trimmed V and J ends, which lost 5 bases and 0 bases, there was a span of 7 bases. Germline V CDR1 and CDR2: PRHDT, FYEKMQ (reference sequence). CDR3 loop: CASSDSPTNEKLFF. CDR3 coding DNA: TGTGCCAGCAGCGACAGTCCAACTAATGAAAAACTGTTTTTT.

The chain joins TRBV28 to TRBJ2-1; 11 bases match TRBD2. J gave up 6 bases and V 4 bases, and 5 bases lay outside the gene matches. Germline-derived CDR1 and CDR2 are MDHEN and SYDVKM. The CDR3 has 15 amino acids. The CDR3 sequence is CASSSGSGRANEQFF. The CDR3 DNA sequence: TGTGCCAGCAGTTCGGGTAGCGGGAGGGCCAATGAGCAGTTCTTC.

The CDR3 nucleotides read TGTGCCAGCAGCTTCCCCGGTCGGGGGGCCATATATTTT. Its protein is CASSFPGRGAIYF. The V gene is TRBV7-8, the J gene TRBJ1-3; maybe TRBD1 (5 bases). Germline CDR1 is SGHVS and CDR2 is FQNEAQ. The CDR3 is made up of 13 amino acids. The V and J ends lost 3 bases and 11 bases respectively, with 14 bases between them.

CDR3 amino acids: CALWDRVLGEAFF. As DNA, the CDR3 is TGTGCCCTCTGGGACCGCGTTCTGGGTGAAGCTTTCTTT. The chain links TRBV28 to TRBJ1-1; perhaps TRBD1 as D (5 bases). This CDR3 has 13 residues. Germline V CDR1 and CDR2: MDHEN, SYDVKM. Trimming cost V 11 bases and J 7 bases, with 20 bases left between them.

The V and J genes are TRBV10-3 and TRBJ2-2, with no clear D. Between the trimmed V and J ends, which lost 6 bases and 5 bases, there was a span of 7 bases. The germline V gene encodes CDR1 ENHRY and CDR2 SYGVKD. This CDR3 contains 12 residues. The CDR3 here is CAISSSTGELFF. The CDR3 coding sequence is TGTGCCATCAGCTCATCGACCGGGGAGCTGTTTTTT.

The chain recombines TRBV19 with TRBJ1-1; no definite D call. CDR1 is LNHDA, CDR2 SQIVND, per germline (reference sequence). Trimming took off 8 bases at V and 0 bases at J, with 13 bases between the two ends. The CDR3 consists of 14 residues. The CDR3: CASSPQVLNTEAFF. CDR3 bases: TGTGCCAGTTCGCCCCAAGTCTTGAACACTGAAGCTTTCTTT.

The CDR3 protein is CASSASGGSTDTQYF. DNA of the CDR3: TGTGCCAGCAGTGCGAGCGGGGGAAGCACAGATACGCAGTATTTT. The chain couples TRBV28 to TRBJ2-3; 8 bases line up with TRBD2. The CDR3 is 15 amino acids. Losses at the gene ends were 5 bases for V and 0 bases for J; bases not matched to a gene: 4. The germline V gene has CDR1 MDHEN and CDR2 SYDVKM.

This chain links TRBV7-9 with TRBJ2-1; 7 nucleotides match TRBD2. J lost 7 bases, V lost 3 bases, and 9 bases had no gene match. Germline CDR1 is SEHNR and CDR2 is FQNEAQ (reference sequence). The CDR3 is made up of 15 amino acids. The CDR3 loop is CASSFQGMGGNEQFF. CDR3 coding DNA: TGTGCCAGCAGCTTTCAGGGAATGGGAGGGAATGAGCAGTTCTTC.

The genes are TRBV11-2 and TRBJ2-1; D tentatively fits TRBD1 or TRBD2 (5 bases each). The CDR3 is 14 amino acids. With 7 bases removed from V and 4 bases from J, the gap between germline ends came to 14 bases. CDR1 is SGHAT and CDR2 is FQNNGV in the germline V gene. CDR3 amino acids: CASTRDLGYNEQFF. CDR3 in DNA: TGTGCCAGCACCCGGGACCTAGGGTACAATGAGCAGTTCTTC.